This is a list of T cell receptor beta chains from one sample in a study of blood T cell repertoires in COVID-19. The repertoire was sequenced with immunoSEQ multiplex PCR; TCRdb's copy has only in-frame clones and lacks some. Seen here are fewer than 300,000 clones, approximately 91% observed once, and the top ten hold approximately 2.4%. Material: PBMCs or T cells enriched from blood (not recorded which). These receptors originate from a woman aged 40 to 55 with acute COVID-19. The CDR3 runs from the conserved cysteine through the conserved F or W. The D gene is left open where the match is weak. Rows give clone size only sometimes, using once, few, many, or a class for an expanded clone.

cdr3_nt	cdr3_aa	clone_size	d_call	v_call	j_call
TGTGCCTGGAGAGGGACAGGGCGCTCCTACGAGCAGTACTTC	CAWRGTGRSYEQYF	-	TRBD1	TRBV30	TRBJ2-7
TGTGCCAGCTCACCGGCTCTAGCGGGAGCGACAGGGGCCAACGTCCTGACTTTC	CASSPALAGATGANVLTF	-	TRBD2	TRBV18	TRBJ2-6
TGTGCCTGGGACAGGGGAGGTTCACCCCTCCACTTT	CAWDRGGSPLHF	-	TRBD1	TRBV30	TRBJ1-6
TGTGCCAGCAGCTTCGAGCGCGGAGAGACCCAGTACTTC	CASSFERGETQYF	-	-	TRBV7-3	TRBJ2-5
TGTGCCAGCAGCCGACCCCACTTTGGGCGGGAGTTATCCTACGAGCAGTACTTC	CASSRPHFGRELSYEQYF	once	TRBD2	TRBV7-9	TRBJ2-7
TGTGCCAGTAGGCAGGGGGGAGGATTAGGGGCCAACGTCCTGACTTTC	CASRQGGGLGANVLTF	-	-	TRBV19	TRBJ2-6
TGTGCCAGCAGCTCAGAGGGACAGGGGGTTTACGAGCAGTACTTC	CASSSEGQGVYEQYF	-	TRBD1	TRBV7-9	TRBJ2-7
TGTGCAAGTCGCTTACCGCCCCAGCCGTTTCGGGGAACCTTC	CASRLPPQPFRGTF	once	-	TRBV12-2	TRBJ1-2
TGTGCCAGCAGCGAGCCCCTAGCGGGGGCAGGAGGGACCCAGTACTTC	CASSEPLAGAGGTQYF	-	TRBD2	TRBV11-2	TRBJ2-5
TGCGCCAGCAGCTTGCCCATCGGGGGCACTGAAGCTTTCTTT	CASSLPIGGTEAFF	-	-	TRBV5-1	TRBJ1-1
TGTGCCAGCTCTCCGGGGTTCGGGCAGCCCCAGCATTTT	CASSPGFGQPQHF	-	-	TRBV18	TRBJ1-5
TGTGCCAGTAGTATTCCGGGGGACTATAGCAATCAGCCCCAGCATTTT	CASSIPGDYSNQPQHF	-	-	TRBV19	TRBJ1-5
TGTGCCAGCAGTTTATCGCGGCAGGGAAATAGGGCCGGGGAGCTGTTTTTT	CASSLSRQGNRAGELFF	-	-	TRBV27	TRBJ2-2
TGTGCCAGCAGTTCTAGCGGGAGTACAGCAGATACGCAGTATTTT	CASSSSGSTADTQYF	-	TRBD2	TRBV6-5	TRBJ2-3
TGTGCCAGCAGTCCTAGCGGGGGATACGAGCAGTACTTC	CASSPSGGYEQYF	-	TRBD2	TRBV6-5	TRBJ2-7
TGTGCCAGCAGCTTCACTCCGCCGAACACTGAAGCTTTCTTT	CASSFTPPNTEAFF	-	-	TRBV5-6	TRBJ1-1
TGTGCCAGCAGCTTAAGTCTAAGCAATTCACCCCTCCACTTT	CASSLSLSNSPLHF	-	-	TRBV7-9	TRBJ1-6
TGTGCCACCCGAGGAGGCAGGAAGTTTCATGGCTACACCTTC	CATRGGRKFHGYTF	-	-	TRBV7-8	TRBJ1-2
TGTGCCAGCAGCGCGGGACAGGTAGGCAGCAATGAGCAGTTCTTC	CASSAGQVGSNEQFF	-	TRBD1	TRBV9	TRBJ2-1
TGTGCCAGCAGACATACAGGGAGATGGAACACTGAAGCTTTCTTT	CASRHTGRWNTEAFF	-	-	TRBV7-9	TRBJ1-1
TGTGCCAGCAGTCCTGAGGGGACAGGGGTTTCACCCCTCCACTTT	CASSPEGTGVSPLHF	-	TRBD1	TRBV11-2	TRBJ1-6
TGTGCCGTCGCCACGCTATTCCAAGAGACCCAGTACTTC	CAVATLFQETQYF	-	-	TRBV24-1	TRBJ2-5
TGTGCCAGCAAAACAGGGGGCTGGGAGACCCAGTACTTC	CASKTGGWETQYF	-	TRBD1	TRBV12-3/TRBV12-4	TRBJ2-5
TGCGCCAGCAGTGACCCCGGTTACGGCTACACCTTC	CASSDPGYGYTF	-	-	TRBV10-2	TRBJ1-2
TGTGCCAGCATAAGTGGCGGTAACACCATATATTTT	CASISGGNTIYF	-	-	TRBV28	TRBJ1-3
TGTGCCATCAGACCGACAGGGGGCGTTAGCACAGATACGCAGTATTTT	CAIRPTGGVSTDTQYF	-	TRBD1	TRBV10-3	TRBJ2-3
TGCGCCAGCAGCTTATGGCTGATCACAGATACGCAGTATTTT	CASSLWLITDTQYF	-	-	TRBV5-1	TRBJ2-3
TGTGCCAGCAGCGAGACAGGGATGGTCCAGCATTTT	CASSETGMVQHF	-	TRBD1	TRBV12-3/TRBV12-4	TRBJ1-5
TGTGCCAGCAGTGAAGCGACCGGGGAACTTGACGGCTACACCTTC	CASSEATGELDGYTF	once	-	TRBV2	TRBJ1-2
TGTGCCTGGAGTGTCCGGGTCGGCTACACCTTC	CAWSVRVGYTF	-	-	TRBV30	TRBJ1-2
TGTGCCAGCAGGTCACAGGGGGCGGGTAGGGCAGATACGCAGTATTTT	CASRSQGAGRADTQYF	once	TRBD1	TRBV27	TRBJ2-3
TGTGCCAGCAGCTTACTAGCGGGAGGTGGTACAGATACGCAGTATTTT	CASSLLAGGGTDTQYF	-	TRBD2	TRBV7-9	TRBJ2-3
TGTGCCAGCAGTCAGGGGACCTACGAGCAGTACTTC	CASSQGTYEQYF	-	-	TRBV27	TRBJ2-7
TGTGCCAGCAGCCAGGGGGGTAATGAGCAGTTCTTC	CASSQGGNEQFF	-	-	TRBV4-2	TRBJ2-1
TGTGCCAGCAGTTATCTCCGGGATCAGCCCCAGCATTTT	CASSYLRDQPQHF	-	-	TRBV6-5	TRBJ1-5
TGTGCCAGCAGCTTAGAGAGTTTCACTGAAGCTTTCTTT	CASSLESFTEAFF	-	-	TRBV7-9	TRBJ1-1
TGTGCCAGTAGTACCCGACAGGGGAATCAGCCCCAGCATTTT	CASSTRQGNQPQHF	-	TRBD1	TRBV19	TRBJ1-5
TGTGCCAGCAGTGATCCCGGTAGCGGGGATGGGGATACGCAGTATTTT	CASSDPGSGDGDTQYF	-	TRBD2	TRBV6-1	TRBJ2-3
TGCGCCAGCAGTCAATCGGCCGATAAAGAGGGTGGCTACACCTTC	CASSQSADKEGGYTF	-	-	TRBV23-1	TRBJ1-2
TGTGCCAGCAGCTTAGGCTGGTATCAGAGAGGGCTGTTTTTT	CASSLGWYQRGLFF	-	-	TRBV5-8	TRBJ1-4
TGTGCCAGCAGGCCCACAGGGACCTATGGCTACACCTTC	CASRPTGTYGYTF	once	-	TRBV6-5	TRBJ1-2
TGTGCCAGTAGCCCAGGGGGGGAGACCCAGTACTTC	CASSPGGETQYF	-	-	TRBV19	TRBJ2-5
TGTGCCAGCAGTGGGGCTATGAACACTGAAGCTTTCTTT	CASSGAMNTEAFF	-	-	TRBV2	TRBJ1-1
TGTGCCAGCAGCTTAGGACAGGGCGATGGCTACACCTTC	CASSLGQGDGYTF	-	TRBD1	TRBV7-9	TRBJ1-2
TGTGCCATCAGTGAGTCGAAGGTTCTAAGGGGCTACGAGCAGTACTTC	CAISESKVLRGYEQYF	-	-	TRBV10-3	TRBJ2-7
TGTGCCAGCAGCTGGGCTCGACCCCGCAAGCAAGAGACCCAGTACTTC	CASSWARPRKQETQYF	-	-	TRBV7-6	TRBJ2-5
TGTGCCAGTATTCCTTCTCAAGGGGGTGGTGGCTACACCTTC	CASIPSQGGGGYTF	-	-	TRBV19	TRBJ1-2
TGTGCCAGCAGGGCTAGGGGGACCACAGATACGCAGTATTTT	CASRARGTTDTQYF	-	-	TRBV2	TRBJ2-3
TGTGCCTGGAGAGGGCGGGGGCCTGGGGCCGACAATGAGCAGTTCTTC	CAWRGRGPGADNEQFF	-	-	TRBV30	TRBJ2-1
TGTGCCAGCAGCCTCACCCCCACAGGGTCCTACGAGCAGTACTTC	CASSLTPTGSYEQYF	few	-	TRBV3-1/TRBV3-2	TRBJ2-7
TGTGCTAGTGGTTTGGTACGACGGACTAGGAGGGGAGATGAGCAGTTCTTC	CASGLVRRTRRGDEQFF	-	TRBD2	TRBV12-5	TRBJ2-1